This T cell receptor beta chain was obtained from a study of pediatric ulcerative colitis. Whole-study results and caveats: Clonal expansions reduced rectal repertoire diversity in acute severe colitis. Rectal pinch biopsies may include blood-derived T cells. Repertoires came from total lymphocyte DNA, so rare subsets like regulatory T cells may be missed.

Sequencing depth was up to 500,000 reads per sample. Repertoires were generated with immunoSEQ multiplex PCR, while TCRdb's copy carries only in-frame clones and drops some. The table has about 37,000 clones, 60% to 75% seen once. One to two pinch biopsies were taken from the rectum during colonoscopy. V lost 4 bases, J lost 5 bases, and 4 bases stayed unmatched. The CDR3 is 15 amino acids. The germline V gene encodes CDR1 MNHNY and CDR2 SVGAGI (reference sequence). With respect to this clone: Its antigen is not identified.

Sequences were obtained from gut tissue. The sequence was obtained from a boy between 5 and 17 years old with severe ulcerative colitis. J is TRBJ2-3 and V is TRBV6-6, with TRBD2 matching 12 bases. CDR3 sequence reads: CASSSLAGGRDTQYF. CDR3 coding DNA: TGTGCCAGCAGTTCCCTAGCGGGGGGGAGAGATACGCAGTATTTT.